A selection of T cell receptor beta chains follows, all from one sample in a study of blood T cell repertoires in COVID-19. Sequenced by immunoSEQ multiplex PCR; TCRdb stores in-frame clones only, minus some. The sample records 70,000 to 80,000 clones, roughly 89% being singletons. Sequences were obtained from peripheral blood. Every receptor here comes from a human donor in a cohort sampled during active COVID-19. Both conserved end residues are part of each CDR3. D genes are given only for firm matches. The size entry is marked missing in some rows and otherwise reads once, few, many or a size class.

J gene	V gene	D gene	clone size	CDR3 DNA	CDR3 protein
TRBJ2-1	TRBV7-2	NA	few	TGTGCCAGCAGCCCCTGGCCGGGTTTGGATGAGCAGTTCTTC	CASSPWPGLDEQFF
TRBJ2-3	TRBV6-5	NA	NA	TGTGCCAGCAGACGCATCTACCCTAGCACAGATACGCAGTATTTT	CASRRIYPSTDTQYF
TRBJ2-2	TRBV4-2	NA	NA	TGTGCCAGCAGCCAAGCTCGGGACATAAACACCGGGGAGCTGTTTTTT	CASSQARDINTGELFF
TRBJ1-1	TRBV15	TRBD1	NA	TGTGCCACCAGCAGAGATCGGGGACAGGGCTACACTGAAGCTTTCTTT	CATSRDRGQGYTEAFF
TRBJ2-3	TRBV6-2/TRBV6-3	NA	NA	TGTGCCAGCAGTTACTTGGGGCCCCCAGATACGCAGTATTTT	CASSYLGPPDTQYF
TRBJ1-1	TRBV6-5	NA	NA	TGTGCCAGTAAGGGAACTCCCGGGGGGACTGAAGCTTTCTTT	CASKGTPGGTEAFF
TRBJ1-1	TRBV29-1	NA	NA	TGCAGCGTTGAACCCCAAGGCGGCGCAACCGGAGCTTTCTTT	CSVEPQGGATGAFF
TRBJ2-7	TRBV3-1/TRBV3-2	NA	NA	TGTGCCAGCAGCCAAGATCTCGCCAGTTCACCCTACGAGCAGTACTTC	CASSQDLASSPYEQYF
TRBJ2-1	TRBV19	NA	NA	TGTGCCAGTGAAACAGGTTCATCCTACAATGAGCAGTTCTTC	CASETGSSYNEQFF
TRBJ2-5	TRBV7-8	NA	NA	TGTGCCAGCAGCTGGACTCCCACAGACTTTCAAGAGACCCAGTACTTC	CASSWTPTDFQETQYF
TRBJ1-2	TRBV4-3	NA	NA	TGCGCCAGCAGCCAAGAGCTCAACAGCAACTATGGCTACACCTTC	CASSQELNSNYGYTF
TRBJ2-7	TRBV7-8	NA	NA	TGTGCCAGCAGCTGGGCTGGGAGATCCTACGAGCAGTACTTC	CASSWAGRSYEQYF
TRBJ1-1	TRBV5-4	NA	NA	TGTGCCAGCAGCTTGGAGGTCTCGGCAGGGAACACTGAAGCTTTCTTT	CASSLEVSAGNTEAFF
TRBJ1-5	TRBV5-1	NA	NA	TGCGCCAGCAGCTTGGAGGGGGGAGGGAATCAGCCCCAGCATTTT	CASSLEGGGNQPQHF
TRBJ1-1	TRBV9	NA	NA	TGTGCCAGCAGCGTAGTACCCCGACAGCTGAACACTGAAGCTTTCTTT	CASSVVPRQLNTEAFF
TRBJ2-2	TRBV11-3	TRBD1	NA	TGTGCCAGCAGCTCACCCGCGACAGGGTCCGGGGAGCTGTTTTTT	CASSSPATGSGELFF
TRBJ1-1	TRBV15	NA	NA	TGTGCCACCAGCAGAGAGGGGGCCTTTGAAGCTTTCTTT	CATSREGAFEAFF
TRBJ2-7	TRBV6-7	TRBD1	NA	TGTGCCAGCAGGAAACCGGACAGGAGCTACGAGCAGTACTTC	CASRKPDRSYEQYF
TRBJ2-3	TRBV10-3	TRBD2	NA	TGTGCCATCGGGACTAGCGGGGGGCTAGATACGCAGTATTTT	CAIGTSGGLDTQYF
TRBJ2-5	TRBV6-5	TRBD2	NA	TGTGCCAGCAGTTTCCGACTAGCGGGGGGTGGAGAGACCCAGTACTTC	CASSFRLAGGGETQYF
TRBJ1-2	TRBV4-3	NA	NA	TGCGCCAGCAGCCAAGTGGAAGGGGATGGCTACACCTTC	CASSQVEGDGYTF
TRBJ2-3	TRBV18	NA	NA	TGTGCCAGCTCACCACAGGTGCAGGGGATCACAGATACGCAGTATTTT	CASSPQVQGITDTQYF
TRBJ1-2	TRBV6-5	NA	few	TGTGCCAGCAGTCCACAGGGTAGGGATGGCTACACCTTC	CASSPQGRDGYTF
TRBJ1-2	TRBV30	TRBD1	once	TGTGCCAGGGGACAGGGGTTTGCTGGCTACACCTTC	CARGQGFAGYTF
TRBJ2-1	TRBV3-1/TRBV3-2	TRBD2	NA	TGTGCCAGCAGCCAAGGGCGGGGGGGCAGCGATGAGCAGTTCTTC	CASSQGRGGSDEQFF
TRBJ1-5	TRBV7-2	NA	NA	TGTGCCAGCAGTATTAAGGGGGGGGGCAGTCAGCCCCAGCATTTT	CASSIKGGGSQPQHF
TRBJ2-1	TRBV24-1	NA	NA	TGTGCCACCAGTGCTCCCTATAGCAATGAGCAGTTCTTC	CATSAPYSNEQFF
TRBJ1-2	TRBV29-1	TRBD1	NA	TGCAGCGTTGAAATTGGAGGTATTTATCGAGGACAGGGTGGCTACACCTTC	CSVEIGGIYRGQGGYTF
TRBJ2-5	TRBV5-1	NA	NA	TGCGCCAGCAGCTTGGCGGCCGGGGAGACCCAGTACTTC	CASSLAAGETQYF
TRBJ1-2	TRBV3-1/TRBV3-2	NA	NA	TGTGCCAGCAGCCAAGACGCGGGGAACGGCTACACCTTC	CASSQDAGNGYTF
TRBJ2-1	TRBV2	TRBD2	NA	TGTGCCAGCAGTATTTCGACTAGCGGGGGGGCCAATGAGCAGTTCTTC	CASSISTSGGANEQFF
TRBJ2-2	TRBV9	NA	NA	TGTGCCAGCAGCGTATTACCAGTCAACACCGGGGAGCTGTTTTTT	CASSVLPVNTGELFF
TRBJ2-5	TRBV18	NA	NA	TGTGCCAGCTCAAGAACAGAACAAGAGACCCAGTACTTC	CASSRTEQETQYF
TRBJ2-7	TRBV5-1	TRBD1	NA	TGCGCCAGCAGCTTGGCCGGGGGACAGGGGGTCTACGAGCAGTACTTC	CASSLAGGQGVYEQYF
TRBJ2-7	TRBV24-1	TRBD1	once	TGTGCCACCAGTGATAACGACAGGGTTATGATTGAGCAGTACTTC	CATSDNDRVMIEQYF
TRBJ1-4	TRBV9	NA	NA	TGTGCCAGCAGCGGGGGGGACGGGGACCGCGAAAAACTGTTTTTT	CASSGGDGDREKLFF
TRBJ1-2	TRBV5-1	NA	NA	TGCGCCAGCAGCTTGGAACGGACAGCTGGCTACACCTTC	CASSLERTAGYTF
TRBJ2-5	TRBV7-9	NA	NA	TGTGCCAGCAGCCCCGGGACACAACAAGAGACCCAGTACTTC	CASSPGTQQETQYF
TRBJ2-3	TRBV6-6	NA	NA	TGTGCCAGCAGAGAGCAGGGTGAGGATACGCAGTATTTT	CASREQGEDTQYF
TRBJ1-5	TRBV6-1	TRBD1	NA	TGTGCCAGCAGTGAAACCCGGACAGGGACTAGCAATCAGCCCCAGCATTTT	CASSETRTGTSNQPQHF